The clone carrying this TCR beta chain was detected a few times. Its target is unknown. This CDR3 region has 15 residues. CDR1 is KGHDR and CDR2 is SFDVKD in the germline V gene. Trimming removed 4 bases from V and 8 bases from J; junction bases left unmatched: 8. This record comes from a study of naive and memory T cell subsets. General study points: No ground truth validated the naive and memory repertoire findings.

Alpha and beta libraries were amplified separately from the second PCR onward. Cells stained for CD3, CD4, CD8, CD45RA and CD27 were sorted into four subsets. The beta constant-region primer was an equimolar mix of two oligonucleotides covering TRBC1 and TRBC2. TCRdb used MiXCR to reprocess the UMI-ligation and nested PCR reads, holding one entry per CDR3 protein. The repertoire holds around 160,000 distinct CDR3 sequences, with over 15% as singletons. The TCR originated in a human donor in good health. The rearrangement links TRBV24-1 to TRBJ2-1, with 9 bases that match TRBD2. Sequencing input: naive CD4+ T cells from blood. The CDR3 DNA reads TGTGCCACCAGTGAACATAGCGGGAGTCCGGATGAGCAGTTCTTC. Translating gives CATSEHSGSPDEQFF.